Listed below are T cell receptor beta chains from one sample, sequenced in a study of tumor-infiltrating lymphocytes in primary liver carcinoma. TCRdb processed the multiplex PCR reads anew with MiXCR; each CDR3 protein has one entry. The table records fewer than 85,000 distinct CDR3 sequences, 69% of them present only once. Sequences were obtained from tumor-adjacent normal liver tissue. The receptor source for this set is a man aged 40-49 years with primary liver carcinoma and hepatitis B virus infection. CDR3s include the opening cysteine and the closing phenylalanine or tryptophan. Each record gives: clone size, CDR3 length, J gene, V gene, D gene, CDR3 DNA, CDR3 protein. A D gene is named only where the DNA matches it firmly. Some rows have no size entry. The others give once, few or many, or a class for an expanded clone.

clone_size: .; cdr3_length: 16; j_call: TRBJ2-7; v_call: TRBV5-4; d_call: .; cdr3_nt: TGTGCCAGCAGCAAAGACGGGGCTCCCAGTGGCTATGAGCAGTACTTC; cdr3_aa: CASSKDGAPSGYEQYF
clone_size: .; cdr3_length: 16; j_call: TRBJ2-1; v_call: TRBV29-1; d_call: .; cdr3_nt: TGCAGCGTCGCTACGCTTCGGCCCTGGTCCTGTCAAGTGCAGTTCTTC; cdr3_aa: CSVATLRPWSCQVQFF
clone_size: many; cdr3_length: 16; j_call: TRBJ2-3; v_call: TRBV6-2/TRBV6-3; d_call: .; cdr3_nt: TGTGCCAGCAGCACTACAGGAACGACGATCACAGATACGCAGTATTTT; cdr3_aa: CASSTTGTTITDTQYF
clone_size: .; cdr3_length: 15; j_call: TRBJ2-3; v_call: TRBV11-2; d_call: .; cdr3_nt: TGTGCCAGCAACTTCTACGGGGGTAGCACAGATATGCAGTGTTTT; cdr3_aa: CASNFYGGSTDMQCF
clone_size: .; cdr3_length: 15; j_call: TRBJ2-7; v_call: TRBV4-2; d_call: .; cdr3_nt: TGTGCCAGCAACCAAGATAAGGGGAGCGGCTACGAGCAGTACTTC; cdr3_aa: CASNQDKGSGYEQYF
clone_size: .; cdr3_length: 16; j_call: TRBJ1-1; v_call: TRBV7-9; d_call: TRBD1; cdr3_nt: TGTACCAGCAGCTTGGGGACAGGGGGTAGTGGCACTGAAGCTTTCTTT; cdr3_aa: CTSSLGTGGSGTEAFF
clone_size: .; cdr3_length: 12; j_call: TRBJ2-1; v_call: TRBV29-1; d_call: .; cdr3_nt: TGCAGTGTTGAAGGTCGGGGCAATGAGCACTTCTTC; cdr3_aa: CSVEGRGNEHFF
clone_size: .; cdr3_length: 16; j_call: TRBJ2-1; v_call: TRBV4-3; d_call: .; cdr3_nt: TGCGCCAGTAGCCGAGATCAGACGGGCTTCTACAATGAGCAGCTCTTC; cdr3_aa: CASSRDQTGFYNEQLF
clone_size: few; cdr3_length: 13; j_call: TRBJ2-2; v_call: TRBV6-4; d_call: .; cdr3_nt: TGTACCAACAGTGCGGAAGGGGCAGGGGAGCTGTTTTTT; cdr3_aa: CTNSAEGAGELFF
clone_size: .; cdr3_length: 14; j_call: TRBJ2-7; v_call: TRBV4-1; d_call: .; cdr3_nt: TGCGCCAGCAGTCCTCACCCTCTAGAGTACGAGCAGTACTTC; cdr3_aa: CASSPHPLEYEQYF
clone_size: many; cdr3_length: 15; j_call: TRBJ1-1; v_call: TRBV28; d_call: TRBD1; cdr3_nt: TGTGCCAGCAGTTTAGAGACAGGGAGCGGTACTGAAGCTTTCTTT; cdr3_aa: CASSLETGSGTEAFF
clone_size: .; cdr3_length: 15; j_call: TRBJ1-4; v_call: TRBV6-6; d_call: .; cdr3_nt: TGTGCCAGCAGTTCCGTTGGGCGGGACAATGAAAAACCGTTTTTT; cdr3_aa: CASSSVGRDNEKPFF
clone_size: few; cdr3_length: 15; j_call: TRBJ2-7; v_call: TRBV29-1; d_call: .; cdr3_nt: TGCAGTGTTGAAGAAGATCGGGACGAGAGCTACGAGCAGTACTTC; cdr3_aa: CSVEEDRDESYEQYF
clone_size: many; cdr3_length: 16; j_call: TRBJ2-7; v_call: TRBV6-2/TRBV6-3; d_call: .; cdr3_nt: TGTGCCAGCAGCTACGCGGTTCCAGGGCCGTATGGCGAGCAGTACTTC; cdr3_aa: CASSYAVPGPYGEQYF
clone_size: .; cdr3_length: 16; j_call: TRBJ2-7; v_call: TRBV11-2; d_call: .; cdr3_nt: TGTGCCAGCAGGTTAGGGCTCCTAACGGGAATGAATGAGCAGTACTTC; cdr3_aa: CASRLGLLTGMNEQYF
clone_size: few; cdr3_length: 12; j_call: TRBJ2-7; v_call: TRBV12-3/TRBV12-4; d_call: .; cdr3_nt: TGTGCCAGCAGTCTCCACACGGGCGAGCAGTACTTC; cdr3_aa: CASSLHTGEQYF
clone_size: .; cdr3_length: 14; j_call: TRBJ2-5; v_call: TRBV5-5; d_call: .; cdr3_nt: TGTGTCAGCACCTGGGGGGGGCGCGGAGAGGCCCAGTACTTC; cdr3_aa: CVSTWGGRGEAQYF
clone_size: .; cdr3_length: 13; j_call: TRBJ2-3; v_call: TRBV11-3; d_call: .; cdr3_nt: TGTGCCAGCAGCTTAGTTGGCGGAAATACGCAGTTTTTT; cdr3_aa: CASSLVGGNTQFF
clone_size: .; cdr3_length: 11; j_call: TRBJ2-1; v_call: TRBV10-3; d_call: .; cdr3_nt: TGTGCCATCCGTCATGACTATGTGCAATTCTTC; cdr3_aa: CAIRHDYVQFF
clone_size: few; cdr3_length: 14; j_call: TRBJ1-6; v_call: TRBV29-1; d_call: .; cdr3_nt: TGCAGCGTTCAGGAGGGGAGGGAAGGATCACCCCTCCACTTT; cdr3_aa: CSVQEGREGSPLHF
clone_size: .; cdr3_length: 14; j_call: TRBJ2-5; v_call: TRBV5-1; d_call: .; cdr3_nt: TGCGCCAGCAGACAAGAGCATATCCAAGAGACTCAGTACTTC; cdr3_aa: CASRQEHIQETQYF
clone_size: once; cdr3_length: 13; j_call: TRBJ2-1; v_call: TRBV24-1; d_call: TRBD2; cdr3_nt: TGTACCACCAGCGGGACTACAAACAATGAGCAGTTCTTC; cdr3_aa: CTTSGTTNNEQFF
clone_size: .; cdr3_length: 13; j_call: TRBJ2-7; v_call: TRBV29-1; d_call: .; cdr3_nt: TGCAGTGTCGATACAGGGTATGGCGACGAGCAGTACTTC; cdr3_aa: CSVDTGYGDEQYF
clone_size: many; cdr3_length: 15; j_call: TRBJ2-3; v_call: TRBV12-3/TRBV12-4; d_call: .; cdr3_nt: TGTGCCAGCAGTTTAGATTCCGGCAGCGGGCGCGCGCAGTATTTT; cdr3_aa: CASSLDSGSGRAQYF
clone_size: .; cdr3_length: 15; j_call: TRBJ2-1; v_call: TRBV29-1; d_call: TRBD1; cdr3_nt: TGCAGTGTTGAAGACCCGGGACAGGAGTCAAATGAGCAGTTCTTC; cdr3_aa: CSVEDPGQESNEQFF